This is a list of T cell receptor beta chains from one sample in a study of neurological immune-mediated disorders. MiXCR, run by TCRdb on the 5' RACE reads, gives a single entry per CDR3 protein. The sample has 25,000 to 35,000 distinct CDR3 sequences; roughly 1.6% are singletons. Material: PBMCs. Receptor source: a woman in her twenties or thirties with multiple sclerosis. CDR3s include the opening cysteine and the closing phenylalanine or tryptophan.

>TRBJ1-2|TRBV6-5
CASSEGQPNYGYTF
>TRBJ1-6|TRBV4-3
CASSQDRIETGSPLHF
>TRBJ1-2|TRBV5-1
CASSFGTGFSYGYTF
>TRBJ2-1|TRBV20-1
CSATTGDHEQFF
>TRBJ2-5|TRBV7-2
CASSLGAGRQTQYF
>TRBJ2-3|TRBV12-3/TRBV12-4
CASSSRTGADTQYF
>TRBJ2-7|TRBV5-1
CASSGVSGYFYEQYF
>TRBJ1-5|TRBV5-1
CASSLDGQPQHF
>TRBJ2-3|TRBV12-3/TRBV12-4
CASSLRQGGDTQYF
>TRBJ1-2|TRBV27
CASRIPGNSGYTF
>TRBJ1-6|TRBV7-2
CASSSWALPGSPLHF
>TRBJ2-2|TRBV4-2
CASSQQRGMTGELFF
>TRBJ2-3|TRBV6-2/TRBV6-3
CASSYSSARKSDTQYF
>TRBJ2-6|TRBV9
CASSVPGAGANVLTF
>TRBJ1-5|TRBV12-5
CASGNHRTGVSNQPQHF
>TRBJ2-7|TRBV12-3/TRBV12-4
CASSLPTGYEQYF
>TRBJ2-7|TRBV20-1
CSALTGTYSYEQYF
>TRBJ2-7|TRBV5-1
CASSSPRDGGSYEQYF
>TRBJ1-1|TRBV18
CASSPGTASEAFF
>TRBJ2-5|TRBV11-2
CATSPSGGETQYF
>TRBJ2-1|TRBV12-3/TRBV12-4
CASSFSGGPYNEQFF
>TRBJ1-1|TRBV10-1
CASRPGEGMNTEAFF
>TRBJ2-7|TRBV20-1
CSARGTGGYEQYF
>TRBJ2-5|TRBV4-3
CASSHDLPGQGQETQYF
>TRBJ1-1|TRBV18
CASSPSTGFAFF